This TCR beta chain comes out of a study of CXCR3-negative and CXCR3-positive naive CD8 T cells (dated by TCRdb to 2018 to 2020). Regarding the research as a whole: In total, approximately 150 million TRB reads were obtained, corresponding to roughly 1.5 +/- 0.3 million reads per library. The TRBV-TRBJ cluster analysis covered naive subsets from 5 or 6 donors and memory cells from 3 donors. Diversity and physicochemical repertoire analyses were performed on about a dozen donors pooled from two independent experiments. Summary of the overall study and its limitations: Because surface CD5, which is linked to self-reactivity in mice, was comparable between the naive subsets, TCR interaction strength was also inferred from TRB CDR3 physicochemical properties. Comparably high repertoire diversity was found in both naive subsets, whereas much lower repertoire diversity was found in memory CD8+ T cells. Because CXCR3 expression was partially decreased after cryopreservation, freshly isolated PBMCs were used for most assays. Similar TRBV-TRBJ usage was shown by naive CXCR3-negative and CXCR3-positive cells from the same donor, whereas distinct patterns were shown by memory cells.

Points on this clonotype: The clone's antigen remains unknown.

Sequencing instrument: NextSeq 550. The Human TCR Profiling Kit (MiLaboratory) was used to make UMI-labeled 5' RACE TRB cDNA libraries. The full amount of extracted RNA was used for cDNA synthesis, and the full amount of resulting cDNA was used for PCR amplification. Libraries were prepared in parallel using an identical number of PCR cycles. Processing in the source paper ran as follows. With a minimum of two reads required per UMI, MIGEC and MiXCR pulled out about 50,000 +/- 9,200 unique UMI-labeled TRB cDNA molecules from each library. On average, roughly 40,000 +/- 10,000 functional in-frame TRB CDR3 nucleotide clonotypes lacking stop codons were found per library. After each sample was downsampled to 5000 UMI-labeled TRB molecules, VDJtools was used to calculate diversity metrics such as normalized Shannon-Wiener and Chao1. For the central five CDR3 residues, VDJtools calculated physicochemical properties weighted by clonotype size, namely interaction energy, strength, volume and Kidera factor 4. One entry per CDR3 protein sequence results from the TCRdb reprocessing of the reads, with DNA left out. TCRdb, not the original authors, processed these V and J calls. This sample's table has entries for approximately 39,000 distinct CDR3 sequences. The leading ten clones occupy approximately 15% of the sample.

CDR1 and CDR2, looked up from the germline V gene, are SQVTM and ANQGSEA. Inclusive of the bounding cysteine and phenylalanine, the CDR3 is 15 residues long. Only the protein sequence is given. For every CD8+ T cell subset, approximately 300,000 cells were flow-sorted straight into RLT lysis buffer, and each subset was sorted in triplicate. Peripheral blood mononuclear cells were isolated from buffy coats using standard density gradient centrifugation. An RNeasy Mini Kit was used to extract total RNA from the sorted cells. This chain is built from TRBV29-1 and TRBJ2-1; absent DNA, TCRdb's TRBD1 call cannot be checked. The sample was memory CD8+ T cells from blood. What this sample's cell subset or site label stands for: conventional CD8+ memory T cells (TMEM), sorted as controls. The TCR sequence derives from a human donor in good health. Some clones in this sample may be carry-over from other donors' samples. The CDR3 is CSVGTGRSSYNEQFF.